The present TCR beta chain was sequenced within a study of cytomegalovirus exposure and HLA in healthy donors. Germline trimming cut 4 bases from V and 3 bases from J; bases unmatched to any gene: 2. CDR3 length: 15 amino acids. Germline V gene sequence: CDR1 SEHNR, CDR2 FQNEAQ (reference sequence). 13 Jbeta primers and 60 Vbeta primers were used for the PCR. The method was immunoSEQ multiplex PCR; TCRdb's version includes in-frame clones alone and lacks a portion of them. Altogether approximately 130,000 clones are present, approximately 82% being singletons, with the ten largest covering 1.5%. This clone was detected only once. Its matching antigen is unknown. Findings and limits, study-wide: Earlier results showed most TCR beta V segments being productive about 87% or about 30% of the time.

This TCR derives from a middle-aged man in good health and CMV-seronegative. The gene calls are TRBV7-9 and TRBJ2-2; 10 nucleotides line up with TRBD1. The specimen was PBMCs. CDR3 residues: CASSSGQGDTGELFF. CDR3 nucleotides: TGTGCCAGCAGCTCTGGACAGGGGGACACCGGGGAGCTGTTTTTT.